This T cell receptor (beta chain) emerged from a study of tumor and adjacent non-tumor tissue in lung cancer. Whole-study context: Histology: around 13 adenocarcinoma, a couple of squamous cell carcinoma, 1 small cell lung cancer. Around 4.5 million productive TCRbeta reads were obtained per sample on average. Study conclusions and caveats: In normal lung, the top 100 clones were significantly more dominant than in tumor.

Per germline, CDR1 MGHRA and CDR2 YSYEKL. CDR3 size: 20 residues. The library came from three nested PCR rounds adapted from ARM-PCR protocols. TCRdb passed the multiplex PCR reads through MiXCR, listing each CDR3 protein once. The table records 60,000 to 100,000 distinct CDR3 sequences, over 65% of them present only once. A note on this clonotype: Antigen: not known. Relative to the germline gene, one junction end is altered; a read error may explain this.

No cell sorting was done before RNA was extracted from the tissue. Distant lung tissue was collected more than 3 cm away from the tumor edge. The TCR comes from an older man with non-small cell lung cancer. The sample was distant non-tumor lung tissue. This chain uses TRBV4-1 with TRBJ2-2; 9 bases map to TRBD2. This CDR3 reads CGSRARGSSGGPRGIGELFF. The CDR3 DNA follows: TGCGGCAGCAGAGCAAGAGGGTCGAGCGGGGGGCCGCGGGGAATCGGGGAGCTGTTTTTT.